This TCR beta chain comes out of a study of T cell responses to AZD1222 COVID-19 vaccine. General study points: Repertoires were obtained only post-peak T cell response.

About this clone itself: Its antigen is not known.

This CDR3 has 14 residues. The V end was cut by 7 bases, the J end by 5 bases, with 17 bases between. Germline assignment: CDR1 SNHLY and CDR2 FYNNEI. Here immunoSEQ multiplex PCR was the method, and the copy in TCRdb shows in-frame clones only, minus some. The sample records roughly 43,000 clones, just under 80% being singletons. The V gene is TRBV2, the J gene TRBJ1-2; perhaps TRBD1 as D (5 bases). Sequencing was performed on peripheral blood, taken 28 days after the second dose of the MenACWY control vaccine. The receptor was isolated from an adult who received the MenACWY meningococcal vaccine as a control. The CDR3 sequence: CASTAQGTRYGYTF. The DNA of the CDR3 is TGTGCCAGCACGGCGCAGGGCACCAGGTATGGCTACACCTTC.